The next 28 T cell receptor beta chains were all read from a single sample in a study of T cell responses to AZD1222 COVID-19 vaccine. Here immunoSEQ multiplex PCR was the method, and the copy in TCRdb shows in-frame clones only, minus some. The sample gives under 75,000 clones, roughly 85% of which show up once; about a fifth is in the top ten. Source: peripheral blood, taken on day 0 of AZD1222 vaccination. Source of these receptors: an adult in good health.

The rearrangement joins TRBV19 to TRBJ2-5; maybe TRBD1 (6 bases). The CDR3 consists of 13 residues. The V end lost 6 bases, the J end lost 4 bases, and 12 bases lay between the germline ends. Germline V gene data show CDR1 as LNHDA and CDR2 as SQIVND (reference sequence). CDR3 sequence: CASSFGGLETQYF. CDR3 sequence (DNA): TGTGCCAGTAGCTTTGGGGGCCTAGAGACCCAGTACTTC.

The CDR3 loop reads CASSATALYGYTF. In DNA form, the CDR3 reads TGTGCCAGCAGCGCGACAGCTCTCTATGGCTACACCTTC. The rearrangement uses TRBV12-3 or TRBV12-4 and TRBJ1-2, with D perhaps matching TRBD1 (5 bases). Trimming removed 6 bases at V and 4 bases at J, with 12 bases between. CDR3 size: 13 residues.

The chain recombines TRBV29-1 with TRBJ2-2; tentative D call: TRBD2 (5 bases). The CDR3 has 14 amino acids. Trimming shortened V by 6 bases and J by 4 bases, and 15 bases separated the two germline ends. Germline-derived CDR1 and CDR2 are SQVTM and ANQGSEA. CDR3 DNA sequence: TGCAGCGTCGTTCCTCATACTAGCACCGGGGAGCTGTTTTTT. Translating gives CSVVPHTSTGELFF.

This sequence joins TRBV29-1 and TRBJ1-1; 9 bases are shared with TRBD1. The CDR3 is 13 residues long. In germline, CDR1 is SQVTM, CDR2 ANQGSEA. The V gene end was trimmed by 7 bases and the J gene end by 1 base; junction bases not matched to a gene: 4. CDR3 in amino acids: CSAPGQGNTEAFF. CDR3 DNA sequence: TGCAGCGCCCCGGGACAGGGGAACACTGAAGCTTTCTTT. Combining the CDR3 with reference TRBV29-1 and TRBJ1-1 gives the whole variable domain SAVISQKPSRDICQRGTSLTIQCQVDSQVTMMFWYRQQPGQSLTLIATANQGSEATYESGFVIDKFPISRPNLTFSTLTVSNMSPEDSSIYLCSAPGQGNTEAFFGQGTRLTVV.

The chain carries TRBV11-2 and TRBJ1-2; the D is unclear. The CDR3 spans 14 residues. Germline V CDR1 and CDR2: SGHAT, FQNNGV. Trimming removed 4 bases from V and 7 bases from J, with 16 bases in between. This chain's CDR3 is CASSSSTPYSGYTF. In DNA form, the CDR3 reads TGTGCCAGCAGCTCCTCGACACCTTACTCTGGCTACACCTTC.

This clone was observed a few times. CDR3 residues: CASSLQRNTEAFF. CDR3 in DNA: TGTGCCAGCAGCCTTCAACGGAACACTGAAGCTTTCTTT. The rearrangement links TRBV6-5 to TRBJ1-1; unclear D gene. Germline V gene sequence: CDR1 MNHEY, CDR2 SVGAGI. The CDR3 totals 13 residues. V lost 6 bases and J lost 1, with 9 bases in between.

The J gene is TRBJ2-7, the V gene TRBV3-1 (or the pseudogene TRBV3-2); a weak D match, TRBD2 (7 bases). V dropped 1 base and J dropped 7 bases, with 14 bases sitting between them. This CDR3 region has 14 residues. Germline-derived CDR1 and CDR2 are LGHDT and YNNKEL (reference sequence). CDR3 amino acids: CASSQVGGAREQYF. The CDR3 nucleotides read TGTGCCAGCAGCCAAGTGGGGGGGGCGCGGGAGCAGTACTTC.

The chain couples TRBV19 to TRBJ2-7; no firm D call. CDR3 length equals 15 residues. V lost 4 bases and J lost 2, with 15 bases in between. The germline CDR1 and CDR2 sequences are LNHDA and SQIVND (reference sequence). CDR3 loop: CASSNLASGAYEQYF. Here the CDR3 DNA reads TGTGCCAGTAGTAATCTCGCTTCTGGGGCCTACGAGCAGTACTTC.

This chain uses TRBV20-1 with TRBJ2-7; weak D call: TRBD2 (6 bases). Germline CDR1 DFQATT, CDR2 SNEGSKA (reference sequence). V was shortened by 3 bases and J by 3 bases, with 15 bases between the two germline ends. This CDR3 spans 14 amino acids. CDR3 protein: CSASVAGSFYEQYF. The DNA of the CDR3 is TGCAGTGCTAGTGTTGCCGGGAGTTTCTACGAGCAGTACTTC.

The rearrangement uses TRBV12-3 or TRBV12-4 and TRBJ2-5; D not resolved. The ends were cut back, 3 bases at V and 3 bases at J, with 5 bases in the middle. The CDR3 totals 12 residues. In nucleotides, the CDR3 is TGTGCCAGCAGTTTTACAGAAGAGACCCAGTACTTC. Translation gives CASSFTEETQYF.

This chain links TRBV10-3 with TRBJ1-5; TRBD1 is a possible D gene (5 bases). In germline, CDR1 is ENHRY, CDR2 SYGVKD. Trimming took 1 base from V and 5 from J, leaving 9 bases between them. The CDR3 extends over 14 amino acids. CDR3 protein: CAISEWGSDQPQHF. The CDR3 DNA reads as TGTGCCATCAGTGAGTGGGGGAGCGATCAGCCCCAGCATTTT.

This clone came up once. The chain carries TRBV27 and TRBJ1-5; no firm D call. This CDR3 is 14 amino acids long. Germline assignment: CDR1 MNHEY and CDR2 SMNVEV (reference sequence). Trimming cost V 4 bases and J 2 bases, with 9 bases left between them. The CDR3: CASSSNWGNQPQHF. The CDR3 DNA follows: TGTGCCAGCAGTTCAAACTGGGGCAATCAGCCCCAGCATTTT.

On this clone: The sample carries other DNA sequences with the same CDR3. The gene calls are TRBV6-5 and TRBJ1-1; the D is unclear. This CDR3 has 11 residues. Trimming pared 7 bases from V and 0 bases from J, leaving 3 bases between. Germline V gives CDR1 MNHEY, CDR2 SVGAGI. The CDR3 bases are TGTGCCAGCAAAGTGAACACTGAAGCTTTCTTT. It yields the protein CASKVNTEAFF.

This clone has just a few counts. This chain connects TRBV5-6 to TRBJ2-5; D gene uncertain. Trimming took off 1 base at V and 5 bases at J, with 12 bases between the two ends. This CDR3 has 14 residues. CDR1 and CDR2 from the germline V gene are SGHDT and YYEEEE. CDR3 loop: CASSLSTRWETQYF. CDR3 nucleotides: TGTGCCAGCAGCTTGTCTACTCGGTGGGAGACCCAGTACTTC.

This chain uses TRBV30 with TRBJ2-7, with 7 bases identical to TRBD1. Germline V gives CDR1 GTSNPN, CDR2 SVGIG (reference sequence). The CDR3 consists of 11 residues. V dropped 5 bases and J dropped 6; count of bases not matched to a gene: 4. The CDR3 DNA follows: TGTGCCTGGGGAGACAGGGCCGAGCAGTACTTC. This translates into CAWGDRAEQYF.

The chain carries TRBV6-5 and TRBJ1-3; D might be TRBD1 (5 bases). This CDR3 has 15 residues. V dropped 2 bases and J dropped 3 bases, with 11 bases sitting between them. CDR1 and CDR2 (germline): MNHEY, SVGAGI. This CDR3 is CASSYTGGLGNTIYF. CDR3 DNA sequence: TGTGCCAGCAGTTACACGGGGGGACTTGGAAACACCATATATTTT.

The CDR3 DNA is TGTGCCAGCAGCTTGAAGGTAGGGGACACCCCCTACGAGCAGTACTTC. Translated, it gives CASSLKVGDTPYEQYF. The rearrangement uses TRBV5-6 and TRBJ2-7; tentatively, D is TRBD1 (6 bases). Per the germline V gene, CDR1 is SGHDT and CDR2 is YYEEEE. The CDR3 has 16 amino acids. V lost 1 base, J lost 2 bases, and 16 bases lay in between.

This chain links TRBV6-2 or TRBV6-3 with TRBJ2-3; 7 bases align to TRBD1. The length of the CDR3 is 16 residues. Germline CDR1 is MNHEY and CDR2 is SVGEGT. The junction had 13 bases not matched to a gene; V was cut back by 4 bases and J by 6 bases. CDR3 sequence (DNA): TGTGCCAGCAGTTCCACCCAGGGGGATGTTGGGGATACGCAGTATTTT. It yields the protein CASSSTQGDVGDTQYF.

As for this clone: The DNA is left out, because the CDR3 cannot be placed on it with certainty; the CDR3 is given as TCRdb lists it. This sequence joins TRBV5-1 and TRBJ2-2; the tabulated D call, TRBD2, remains unverified against the DNA. The length of the CDR3 is 13 amino acids, counting both ends. Germline loops: CDR1 SGHRS, CDR2 YFSETQ. This CDR3 reads CASSLMTFGELFF.

The CDR3 region is CASSHGETQYF. The DNA of the CDR3 is TGTGCCAGCAGTCATGGGGAGACCCAGTACTTC. The chain links TRBV27 to TRBJ2-5; no reliable D call. Germline V gene lookup returns CDR1 MNHEY and CDR2 SMNVEV (reference sequence). The CDR3 runs to 11 residues. V was pared by 5 bases and J by 5 bases, with 6 bases between.

The V and J genes are TRBV28 and TRBJ2-2, with 7 bases fitting TRBD1. This CDR3 region has 16 residues. V lost 5 bases to trimming and J lost 6 bases; unmatched junction nucleotides: 12. Germline V gives CDR1 MDHEN, CDR2 SYDVKM. CDR3 sequence: CASSMPETGLAGELFF. CDR3 bases: TGTGCCAGCAGTATGCCTGAGACAGGGCTTGCCGGGGAGCTGTTTTTT.

The rearrangement uses TRBV5-6 and TRBJ2-5; 10 nucleotides align to TRBD1. The ends lost 5 bases at V and 5 bases at J; junction bases unmatched: 6. The CDR3 is 14 residues long. The germline CDR1 and CDR2 sequences are SGHDT and YYEEEE. CDR3 sequence (DNA): TGTGCCAGCAGTTTCGGACAGGGGGTTGAGACCCAGTACTTC. This codes for CASSFGQGVETQYF.

A single count supports this clone. The genes are TRBV5-4 and TRBJ2-1, with a tentative D call TRBD2 (6 bases). Germline V gives CDR1 SGHNT, CDR2 YYREEE (reference sequence). V was cut by 3 bases and J by 7 bases, with 11 bases left in between. The CDR3 is 13 residues long. CDR3 region: CASSSGTLNEQFF. CDR3 bases: TGTGCCAGCAGCTCCGGGACTTTAAATGAGCAGTTCTTC.

The chain links TRBV23-1 to TRBJ2-7, with 12 bases lining up with TRBD1. TRBV23-1 is identified as an open reading frame with a role that is uncertain. V was pared by 2 bases and J by 4 bases, with 12 bases of the junction left unmatched. The CDR3 contains 18 residues. CDR3 bases: TGCGCCAGCAGTCAACTTGGGGGACAGGGGGCCGATCCGTACGAGCAGTACTTC. Amino acids: CASSQLGGQGADPYEQYF.

This rearrangement joins TRBV19 to TRBJ2-5, with a weak D call TRBD2 (6 bases). The CDR3 is 13 residues long. The V end lost 5 bases, the J end lost 4 bases, and 11 bases lay between the germline ends. Germline loops: CDR1 LNHDA, CDR2 SQIVND (reference sequence). This CDR3 is CASSLGGGETQYF. DNA for the CDR3: TGTGCCAGTAGTTTGGGAGGTGGAGAGACCCAGTACTTC.

This clone was seen a few times. CDR3 residues: CSVHSGNTIYF. The DNA of the CDR3 is TGCAGTGTTCATTCTGGAAACACCATATATTTT. The genes are TRBV20-1 and TRBJ1-3; no clear D gene. The CDR3 is made up of 11 amino acids. Germline V gene sequence: CDR1 DFQATT, CDR2 SNEGSKA (reference sequence). V was pared by 7 bases and J by 1 base, with 5 bases between.

The CDR3 region has the DNA TGTGCCAGCAAAGACAGGGAATTCACAGATACGCAGTATTTT. This gives the protein CASKDREFTDTQYF. This chain links TRBV6-5 with TRBJ2-3; 7 positions match TRBD1. The V and J ends lost 7 bases and 2 bases, in that order; junction bases with no gene match: 6. The CDR3 contains 14 residues. From germline, CDR1 is MNHEY and CDR2 SVGAGI.

This clone was counted only a few times. The rearrangement joins TRBV6-5 to TRBJ1-1, with D possibly matching TRBD1 (5 bases). Per the germline V gene, CDR1 is MNHEY and CDR2 is SVGAGI. This CDR3 spans 15 amino acids. V shed 0 bases and J shed 5 bases, with 13 bases lying between them. For the CDR3, the DNA is TGTGCCAGCAGTTACTCGGGGGTCGGGGATACTGAAGCTTTCTTT. Protein product: CASSYSGVGDTEAFF.